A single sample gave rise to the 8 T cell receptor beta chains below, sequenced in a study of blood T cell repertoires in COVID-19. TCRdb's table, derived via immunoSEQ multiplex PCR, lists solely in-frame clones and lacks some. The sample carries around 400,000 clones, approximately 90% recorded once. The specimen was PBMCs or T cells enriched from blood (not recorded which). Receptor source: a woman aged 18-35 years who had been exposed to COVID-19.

CDR3 sequence: CVRSLGGAGPSYEQYF. Written as DNA, the CDR3 is TGTGTCAGAAGCTTAGGAGGTGCGGGCCCATCCTACGAGCAGTACTTC. The chain joins TRBV7-5 to TRBJ2-7; the table's D call, TRBD2, has no DNA check behind it. TRBV7-5 is marked as a pseudogene. The CDR3 has 16 residues.

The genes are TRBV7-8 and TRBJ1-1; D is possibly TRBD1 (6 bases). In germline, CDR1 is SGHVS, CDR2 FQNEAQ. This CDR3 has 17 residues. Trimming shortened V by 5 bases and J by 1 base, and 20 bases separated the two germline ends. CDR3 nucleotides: TGTGCCAGCAGCCCTCGTGGGGGCTCGACGAGGAACACTGAAGCTTTCTTT. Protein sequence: CASSPRGGSTRNTEAFF.

The CDR3 DNA reads as TGTGCCAGCACCCTAAGGACAGAGACCAACACGGATACGCAGTATTTT. Its translation is CASTLRTETNTDTQYF. The chain recombines TRBV6-4 with TRBJ2-3; possibly TRBD1 for D (6 bases). Trimming took off 7 bases at V and 6 bases at J, with 23 bases between the two ends. This CDR3 is 16 amino acids long. Germline CDR1 is MRHNA and CDR2 is SNTAGT.

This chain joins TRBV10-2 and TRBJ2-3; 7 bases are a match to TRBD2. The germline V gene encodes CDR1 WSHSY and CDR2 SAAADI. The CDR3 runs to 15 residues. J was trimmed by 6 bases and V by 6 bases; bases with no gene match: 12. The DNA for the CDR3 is TGCGCCAGCAGGATAACCGGGACTACCATGGATACGCAGTATTTT. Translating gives CASRITGTTMDTQYF.

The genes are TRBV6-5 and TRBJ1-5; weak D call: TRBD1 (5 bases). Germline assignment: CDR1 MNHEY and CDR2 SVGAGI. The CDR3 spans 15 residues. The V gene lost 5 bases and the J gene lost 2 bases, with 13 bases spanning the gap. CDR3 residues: CASSRTGSGNQPQHF. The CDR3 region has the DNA TGTGCCAGCAGTAGAACAGGCTCGGGCAATCAGCCCCAGCATTTT.

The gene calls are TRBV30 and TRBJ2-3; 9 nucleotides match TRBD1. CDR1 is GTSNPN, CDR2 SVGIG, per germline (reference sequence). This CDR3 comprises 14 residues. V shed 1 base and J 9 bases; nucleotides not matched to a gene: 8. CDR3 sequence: CAWSAGQGRGTQYF. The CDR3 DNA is TGTGCCTGGAGTGCGGGACAGGGAAGAGGAACGCAGTATTTT.

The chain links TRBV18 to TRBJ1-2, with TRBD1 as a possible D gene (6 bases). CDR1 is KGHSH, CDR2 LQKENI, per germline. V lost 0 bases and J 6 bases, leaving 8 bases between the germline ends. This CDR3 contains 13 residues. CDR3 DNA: TGTGCCAGCTCACCACCTCGACAGGATGGCTACACCTTC. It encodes CASSPPRQDGYTF.

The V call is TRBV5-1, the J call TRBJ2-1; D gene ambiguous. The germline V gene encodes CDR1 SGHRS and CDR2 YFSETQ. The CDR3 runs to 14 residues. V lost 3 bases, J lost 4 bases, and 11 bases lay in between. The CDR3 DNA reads TGCGCCAGCAGCTCCGTTCCGGGTTACAATGAGCAGTTCTTC. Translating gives CASSSVPGYNEQFF.